The subject of this entry is one T cell receptor (beta chain). These data come from a study of graft-versus-host responses after intestinal transplantation. Study context: Anti-thymocyte globulin was used for induction in all recipients, who then took tacrolimus and steroids for roughly three years.

Sequencing used immunoSEQ multiplex PCR; TCRdb keeps in-frame clones, though not all of them. The data contain 25,000 to 35,000 clones, just under 95% of them singletons. Trimming left V 0 bases short and J 4 bases short, with 9 bases between. The length of the CDR3 is 14 residues. Per the germline V gene, CDR1 is SGHNT and CDR2 is YYREEE (reference sequence). The V and J genes are TRBV5-4 and TRBJ2-3; TRBD2 is a possible D gene (6 bases). The receptor was derived from a human patient who received an intestinal transplant, so some T cells may come from the graft donor. Sample: PBMCs, taken about ten weeks after intestinal transplant. CDR3 region: CASSLGLEPDTQYF. The CDR3 nucleotides are TGTGCCAGCAGCTTGGGACTAGAACCAGATACGCAGTATTTT.